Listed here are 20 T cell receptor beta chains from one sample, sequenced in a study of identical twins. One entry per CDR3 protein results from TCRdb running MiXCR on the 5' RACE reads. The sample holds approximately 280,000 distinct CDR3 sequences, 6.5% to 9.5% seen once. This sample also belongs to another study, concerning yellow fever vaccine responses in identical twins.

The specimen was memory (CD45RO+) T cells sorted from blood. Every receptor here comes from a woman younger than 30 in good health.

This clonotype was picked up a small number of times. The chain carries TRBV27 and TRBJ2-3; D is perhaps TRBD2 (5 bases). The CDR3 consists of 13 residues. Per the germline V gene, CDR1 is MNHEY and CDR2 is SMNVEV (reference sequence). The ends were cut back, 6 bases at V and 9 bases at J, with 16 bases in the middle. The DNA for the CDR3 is TGTGCCAGCAGCCTCCGAGAGCGGCGGACGCAGTATTTT. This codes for CASSLRERRTQYF.

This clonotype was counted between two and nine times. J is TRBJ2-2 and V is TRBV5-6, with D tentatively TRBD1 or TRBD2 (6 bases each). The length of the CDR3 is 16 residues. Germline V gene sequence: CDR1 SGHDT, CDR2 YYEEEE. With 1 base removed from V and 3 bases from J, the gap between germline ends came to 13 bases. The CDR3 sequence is CASSLFGGQDTGELFF. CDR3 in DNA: TGTGCCAGCAGCTTGTTTGGGGGGCAAGACACCGGGGAGCTGTTTTTT.

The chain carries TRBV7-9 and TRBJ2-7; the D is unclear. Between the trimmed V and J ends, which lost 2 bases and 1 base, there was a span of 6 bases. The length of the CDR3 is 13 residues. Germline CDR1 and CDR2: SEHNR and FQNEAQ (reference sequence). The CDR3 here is CASSLLTSYEQYV. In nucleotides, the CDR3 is TGTGCCAGCAGCTTATTAACTTCCTACGAGCAGTACGTC.

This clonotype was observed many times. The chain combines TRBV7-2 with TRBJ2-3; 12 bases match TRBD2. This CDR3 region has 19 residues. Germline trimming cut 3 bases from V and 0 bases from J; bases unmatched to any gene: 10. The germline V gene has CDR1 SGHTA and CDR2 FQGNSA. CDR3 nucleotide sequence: TGTGCCAGCAGCTTTAGCTTGATGGGACTAGCGGGCAGCACAGATACGCAGTATTTT. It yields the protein CASSFSLMGLAGSTDTQYF.

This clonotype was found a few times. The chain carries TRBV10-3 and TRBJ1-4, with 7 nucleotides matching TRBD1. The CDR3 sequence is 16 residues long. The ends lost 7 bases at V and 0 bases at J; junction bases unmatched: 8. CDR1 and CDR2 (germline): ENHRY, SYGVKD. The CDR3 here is CAIIGTVASTNEKLFF. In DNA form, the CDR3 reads TGTGCCATCATTGGGACAGTGGCCTCAACTAATGAAAAACTGTTTTTT.

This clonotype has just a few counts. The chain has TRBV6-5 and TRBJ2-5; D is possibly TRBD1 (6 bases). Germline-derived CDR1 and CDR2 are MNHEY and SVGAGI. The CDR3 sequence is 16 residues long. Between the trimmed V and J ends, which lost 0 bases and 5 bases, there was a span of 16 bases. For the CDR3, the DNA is TGTGCCAGCAGTTACTCGGGGGCCCTGGGCCGGGAGACCCAGTACTTC. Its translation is CASSYSGALGRETQYF.

The CDR3 DNA follows: TGTGCCAGCGTACGGTCCGGGGGGAATTCACCCCTCCACTTT. This sequence encodes CASVRSGGNSPLHF. The V call is TRBV28, the J call TRBJ1-6; D might be TRBD1 (5 bases). The CDR3 loop spans 14 amino acids. Germline CDR1 MDHEN, CDR2 SYDVKM. The V and J ends lost 8 bases and 7 bases respectively, with 15 bases between them.

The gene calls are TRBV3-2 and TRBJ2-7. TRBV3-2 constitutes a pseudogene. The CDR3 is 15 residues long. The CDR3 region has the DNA TGTGCCACCACCCAAGATTTGGCAGCCACCTACGAGCAGTACTTC. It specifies CATTQDLAATYEQYF.

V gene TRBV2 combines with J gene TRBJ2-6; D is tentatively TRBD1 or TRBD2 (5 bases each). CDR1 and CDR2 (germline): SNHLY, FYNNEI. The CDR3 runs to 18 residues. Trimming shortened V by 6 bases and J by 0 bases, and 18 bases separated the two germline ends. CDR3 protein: CASRGLGEGSSGANVLTF. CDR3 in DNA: TGTGCCAGCAGAGGATTGGGGGAAGGGAGCTCTGGGGCCAACGTCCTGACTTTC.

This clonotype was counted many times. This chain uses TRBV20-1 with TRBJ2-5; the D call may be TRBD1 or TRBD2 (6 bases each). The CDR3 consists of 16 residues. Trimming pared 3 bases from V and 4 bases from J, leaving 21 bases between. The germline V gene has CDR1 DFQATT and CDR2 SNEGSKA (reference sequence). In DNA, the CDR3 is TGCAGTGCTAGGGCCGGGTACGGGGGCCTGATAGAGACCCAGTACTTC. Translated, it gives CSARAGYGGLIETQYF.

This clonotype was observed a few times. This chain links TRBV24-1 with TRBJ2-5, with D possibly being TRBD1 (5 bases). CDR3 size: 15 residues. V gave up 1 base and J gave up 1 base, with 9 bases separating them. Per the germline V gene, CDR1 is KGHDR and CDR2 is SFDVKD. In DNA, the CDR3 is TGTGCCACCAGTGATTTCCGACAGACCCAAGAGACCCAGTACTTC. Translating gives CATSDFRQTQETQYF.

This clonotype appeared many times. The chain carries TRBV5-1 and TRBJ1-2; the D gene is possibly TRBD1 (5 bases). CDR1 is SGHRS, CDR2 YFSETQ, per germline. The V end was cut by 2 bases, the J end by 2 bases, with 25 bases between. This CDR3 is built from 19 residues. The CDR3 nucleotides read TGCGCCAGCAGCTTCCGGGGGGACCCAAGCGCTAATAGGAACTATGGCTACACCTTC. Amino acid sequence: CASSFRGDPSANRNYGYTF.

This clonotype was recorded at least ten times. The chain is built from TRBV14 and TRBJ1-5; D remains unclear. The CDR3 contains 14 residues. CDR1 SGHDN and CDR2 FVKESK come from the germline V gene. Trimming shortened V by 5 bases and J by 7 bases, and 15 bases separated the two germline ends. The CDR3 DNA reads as TGTGCCAGCAGCTCGTCCGAGGCGAGGCAGCCCCAGCATTTT. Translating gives CASSSSEARQPQHF. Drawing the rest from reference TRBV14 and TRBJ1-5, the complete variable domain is EAGVTQFPSHSVIEKGQTVTLRCDPISGHDNLYWYRRVMGKEIKFLLHFVKESKQDESGMPNNRFLAERTGGTYSTLKVQPAELEDSGVYFCASSSSEARQPQHFGDGTRLSIL.

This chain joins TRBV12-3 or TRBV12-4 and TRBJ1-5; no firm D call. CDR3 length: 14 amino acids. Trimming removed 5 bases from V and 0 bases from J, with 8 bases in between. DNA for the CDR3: TGTGCCAGCAGTCCAAGCCATAGCAATCAGCCCCAGCATTTT. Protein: CASSPSHSNQPQHF.

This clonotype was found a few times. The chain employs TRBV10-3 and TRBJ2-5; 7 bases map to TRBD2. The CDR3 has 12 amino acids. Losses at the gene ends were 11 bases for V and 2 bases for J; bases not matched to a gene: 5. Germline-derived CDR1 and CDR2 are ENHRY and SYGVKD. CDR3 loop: CAARDYQETQYF. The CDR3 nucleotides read TGTGCCGCCAGGGACTATCAAGAGACCCAGTACTTC.

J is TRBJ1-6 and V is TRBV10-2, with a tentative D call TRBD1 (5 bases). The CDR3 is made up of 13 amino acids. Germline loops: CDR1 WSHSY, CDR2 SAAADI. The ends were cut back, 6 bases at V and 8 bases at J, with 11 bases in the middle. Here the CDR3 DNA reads TGCGCCAGCAGCCCAACAGGAGATTCACCCCTCCACTTT. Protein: CASSPTGDSPLHF.

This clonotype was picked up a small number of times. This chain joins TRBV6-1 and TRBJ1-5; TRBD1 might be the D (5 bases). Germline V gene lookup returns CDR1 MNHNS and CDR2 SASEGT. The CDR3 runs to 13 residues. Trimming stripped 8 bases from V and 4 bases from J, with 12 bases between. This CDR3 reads CASGWTPNQPQHF. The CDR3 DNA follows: TGTGCCAGCGGGTGGACACCAAATCAGCCCCAGCATTTT.

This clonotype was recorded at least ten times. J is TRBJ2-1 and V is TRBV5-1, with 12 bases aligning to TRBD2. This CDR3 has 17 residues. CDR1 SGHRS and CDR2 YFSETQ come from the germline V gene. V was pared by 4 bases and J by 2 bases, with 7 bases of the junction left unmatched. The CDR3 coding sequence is TGCGCCAGCAGCGCAAAACTAGCGGGAGGCCCCTACAATGAGCAGTTCTTC. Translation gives CASSAKLAGGPYNEQFF.

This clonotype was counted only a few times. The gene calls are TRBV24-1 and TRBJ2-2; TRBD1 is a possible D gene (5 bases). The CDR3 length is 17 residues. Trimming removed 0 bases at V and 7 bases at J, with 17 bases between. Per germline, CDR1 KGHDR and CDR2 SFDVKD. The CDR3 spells CATSDLGDSRSRGELFF. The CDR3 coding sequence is TGTGCCACCAGTGATTTGGGCGACAGCCGGTCGCGCGGGGAGCTGTTTTTT.

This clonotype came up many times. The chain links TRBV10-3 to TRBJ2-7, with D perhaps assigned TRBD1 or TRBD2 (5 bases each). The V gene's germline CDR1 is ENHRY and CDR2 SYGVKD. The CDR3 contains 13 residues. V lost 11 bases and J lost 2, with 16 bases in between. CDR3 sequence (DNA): TGTGCCGTGGGCGTTCGGGACGCCTACGAGCAGTACTTC. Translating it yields CAVGVRDAYEQYF.